This record concerns one T cell receptor (beta chain) sequence. Its antigen is not identified. Blood CD4+ CD25-low CD127-high conventional T cells supplied the genomic DNA template. The CDR3 has 17 residues. With V trimmed by 4 bases and J by 6 bases, 14 bases remained unmatched. The germline gives CDR1 SGHNT, CDR2 YYREEE (reference sequence). This entry is derived from a study of regulatory and conventional T cells in RAG deficiency. Study conclusions and caveats: Omenn syndrome and CID/AS patients had roughly 100-fold fewer unique Treg TCR beta sequences, versus approximately 9.8-fold elsewhere. Shorter CDR3s in all patient subsets; >85% Treg-Tconv overlap in Omenn. These Omenn syndrome Treg sorts may hold peripherally activated cells instead.

The method was immunoSEQ multiplex PCR; TCRdb's version includes in-frame clones alone and lacks a portion of them. The sample contains around 22,000 clones, approximately 93% of which appear only once. This sample also appeared in a second study, on regulatory T cells. That publication notes: Amplification used 52 TRBV primers and 13 TRBJ primers. Skewed V and J usage and few unique V-J pairs marked patient repertoires, most in Tregs.

V usage is TRBV5-4 and J usage is TRBJ2-2; 8 nucleotides agree with TRBD2. This TCR was sampled from a human donor in good health. Material: CD4+ T cells sorted from blood. The CDR3 reads CASSPPGTRGKPGELFF. Written as DNA, the CDR3 is TGTGCCAGCAGCCCACCCGGGACTAGAGGGAAACCCGGGGAGCTGTTTTTT.